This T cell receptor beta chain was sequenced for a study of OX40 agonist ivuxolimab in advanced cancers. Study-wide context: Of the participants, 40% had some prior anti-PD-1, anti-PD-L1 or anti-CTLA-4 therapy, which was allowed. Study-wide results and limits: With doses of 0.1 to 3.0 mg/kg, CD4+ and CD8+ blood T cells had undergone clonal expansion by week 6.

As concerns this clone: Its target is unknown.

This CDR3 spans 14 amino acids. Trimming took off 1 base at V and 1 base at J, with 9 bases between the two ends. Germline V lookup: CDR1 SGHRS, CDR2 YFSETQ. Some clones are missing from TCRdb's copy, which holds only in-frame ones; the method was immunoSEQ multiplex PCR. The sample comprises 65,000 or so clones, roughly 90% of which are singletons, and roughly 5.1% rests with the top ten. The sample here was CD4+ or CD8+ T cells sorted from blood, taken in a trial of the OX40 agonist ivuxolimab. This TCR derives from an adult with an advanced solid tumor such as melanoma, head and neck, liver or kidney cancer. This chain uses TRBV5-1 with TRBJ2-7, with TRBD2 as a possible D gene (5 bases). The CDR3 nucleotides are TGCGCCAGCAGCTTGTCCCCGGGGTCCTACGAGCAGTACTTC. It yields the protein CASSLSPGSYEQYF.